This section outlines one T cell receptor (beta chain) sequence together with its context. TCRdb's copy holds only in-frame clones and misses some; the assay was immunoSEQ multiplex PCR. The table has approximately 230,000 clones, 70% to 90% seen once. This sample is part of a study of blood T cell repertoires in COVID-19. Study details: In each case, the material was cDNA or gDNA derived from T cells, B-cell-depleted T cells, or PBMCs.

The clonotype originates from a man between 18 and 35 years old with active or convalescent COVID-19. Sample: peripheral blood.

The CDR3: CASSLVSGVYEQYF. CDR3 coding DNA: TGTGCCAGCAGCTTAGTGTCGGGGGTATACGAGCAGTACTTC. This chain joins TRBV7-6 and TRBJ2-7, with D perhaps TRBD2 (6 bases). The germline V gene has CDR1 SGHVS and CDR2 FNYEAQ. V was trimmed by 1 base and J by 4 bases, leaving 11 bases between them. The CDR3 consists of 14 residues.